A single T cell receptor (beta chain) is shown here with its context. Its target antigen remains unknown. No much larger clone is present one base from it, and per-base qualities are unavailable. The method was the immunoSEQ multiplex PCR assay. Sourced from immuneACCESS, this table was stored by TCRdb with only in-frame sequences that have V and J called. A share of the clones is absent; for the studies checked, an unresolved V gene accounts for under half, and the remainder has no known explanation. Counted in this sample were about 80,000 clones; 92% of them appeared once. About 0.38% of the sample is held by the ten biggest clonotypes. The germline V gene encodes CDR1 SNHLY and CDR2 FYNNEI. Inclusive of the bounding cysteine and phenylalanine, the CDR3 is 14 residues long. Solely the CDR3 DNA is kept, with 42 bases framed from the first base. V is cut by 3 bases and J by 1 base, and the space between the germline ends is 9 bases.

The source of the sample is a study of technical replicates of blood from a handful of donors (dated by TCRdb to about 2017). The chain couples TRBV2 to TRBJ1-1, with the D gene too uncertain to name. The receptor was isolated from a human donor in good health. Material for sequencing was T cells isolated from PBMCs. In nucleotide form, the sequence is TGTGCCAGCAGTGACTTGAGAGGGAACACTGAAGCTTTCTTT. This translates into CASSDLRGNTEAFF.